Below, 8 T cell receptor beta chains from the same sample are listed, as sequenced in a study of circulating and synovial CD4+ cells in juvenile arthritis. Here immunoSEQ multiplex PCR was the method, and the copy in TCRdb shows in-frame clones only, minus some. The sample holds roughly 13,000 clones; roughly 84% are singletons and the top ten take roughly 3.6%. Input material: CD4+ T cells from synovial fluid. Every receptor here comes from a human patient with juvenile idiopathic arthritis. Some clones in this sample may be carry-over from other donors' samples.

V usage is TRBV2 and J usage is TRBJ2-3; 10 bases map to TRBD2. The J segment lost 0 bases and the V segment lost 6 bases, leaving 9 bases of the junction unmatched. The CDR3 has 17 residues. Germline-derived CDR1 and CDR2 are SNHLY and FYNNEI. The CDR3: CASRGPSGGASTDTQYF. The DNA for the CDR3 is TGTGCCAGCAGGGGCCCTAGCGGGGGAGCCAGCACAGATACGCAGTATTTT.

V gene TRBV5-1 combines with J gene TRBJ2-3; D is perhaps TRBD2 (5 bases). The CDR3 has 12 amino acids. Looked up from germline, CDR1 is SGHRS and CDR2 is YFSETQ. Trimming removed 2 bases at V and 11 bases at J, with 12 bases between. The CDR3 DNA follows: TGCGCCAGCAGCTTAGGACTCCTAGGGCAGTATTTT. Its translation: CASSLGLLGQYF. Full variable domain (rest looked up from reference TRBV5-1 and TRBJ2-3): KAGVTQTPRYLIKTRGQQVTLSCSPISGHRSVSWYQQTPGQGLQFLFEYFSETQRNKGNFPGRFSGRQFSNSRSEMNVSTLELGDSALYLCASSLGLLGQYFGPGTRLTVL.

On this clone itself: The same CDR3 also results from other DNA sequences found in this sample. This chain links TRBV2 with TRBJ1-1; 7 bases are shared with TRBD1. Germline assignment: CDR1 SNHLY and CDR2 FYNNEI. The CDR3 contains 13 residues. V trimming: 6 bases; J trimming: 1 base; junction bases outside the gene matches: 2. CDR3 region: CASSRQGNTEAFF. The CDR3 coding sequence is TGTGCCAGCAGCCGACAGGGGAACACTGAAGCTTTCTTT. Supplemented by reference TRBV2 and TRBJ1-1, the full variable domain reads EPEVTQTPSHQVTQMGQEVILRCVPISNHLYFYWYRQILGQKVEFLVSFYNNEISEKSEIFDDQFSVERPDGSNFTLKIRSTKLEDSAMYFCASSRQGNTEAFFGQGTRLTVV.

This rearrangement joins TRBV15 to TRBJ1-2; no firm D call. The CDR3 contains 13 residues. Trimming removed 0 bases at V and 4 bases at J, with 6 bases between. Germline-derived CDR1 and CDR2 are LNHNV and YYDKDF (reference sequence). The CDR3 loop reads CATSRDPFYGYTF. The DNA for the CDR3 is TGTGCCACCAGCAGAGATCCCTTCTATGGCTACACCTTC.

V usage is TRBV4-1 and J usage is TRBJ2-5, with 12 bases fitting TRBD2. CDR1 MGHRA and CDR2 YSYEKL come from the germline V gene. The CDR3 covers 18 residues. V shed 0 bases and J 1 base; nucleotides not matched to a gene: 6. DNA for the CDR3: TGCGCCAGCAGCCAAGAAGGACTAGCGGGACAATCCCAAGAGACCCAGTACTTC. Translation gives CASSQEGLAGQSQETQYF.

For this clone: One end of the junction is discordant with germline, which a read error may explain. The sample has other DNA sequences that encode this CDR3 too. The genes are TRBV10-3 and TRBJ1-1, with D possibly matching TRBD1 (6 bases). The CDR3 runs 14 residues. The germline V gene has CDR1 ENHRY and CDR2 SYGVKD. CDR3 amino acids: CAINPTGVDTEAFF. The CDR3 DNA follows: TGTGCCATCAACCCGACAGGAGTGGACACCGAAGCTTTCTTT.

The chain joins TRBV28 to TRBJ1-1; tentative D call: TRBD1 (5 bases). The V end was cut by 3 bases, the J end by 10 bases, with 12 bases between. Germline V CDR1 and CDR2: MDHEN, SYDVKM. This CDR3 is built from 12 residues. CDR3 nucleotide sequence: TGTGCCAGCAGTTTCCGGGGGGTTTTAGCTTTCTTT. Translated, it gives CASSFRGVLAFF.

The chain employs TRBV19 and TRBJ2-7; 7 nucleotides line up with TRBD1. Germline V CDR1 and CDR2: LNHDA, SQIVND (reference sequence). Trimming cost V 3 bases and J 4 bases; bases outside gene matches: 12. CDR3 length: 16 residues. The CDR3 nucleotides read TGTGCCAGTAGTATTCTGCCGGCAGGGGGAATTTACGAGCAGTACTTC. Translating gives CASSILPAGGIYEQYF.